A single sample gave rise to the 10 T cell receptor beta chains below, sequenced in a study of Ad26.COV2.S vaccination and SARS-CoV-2 variants. Treatment noted: roughly 18 received Ad26.COV2.S at low or high dose, single or two shots; about 5 received placebo; per-sample allocation not given. Each sample was drawn 63 days after the first injection (of vaccine or placebo). Generated by immunoSEQ multiplex PCR, the TCRdb table keeps only in-frame clones and is missing some. Among some 520,000 clones listed, roughly 85% were seen once. Sequenced here: peripheral blood, sampled in a trial of Ad26.COV2.S vaccine versus placebo. The receptors come from a person aged 18-60 years who received the Ad26.COV2.S COVID-19 vaccine or a placebo.

This clone was seen ten or more times. V gene TRBV28 combines with J gene TRBJ1-6, with TRBD1 as a possible D gene (5 bases). With 3 bases removed from V and 10 bases from J, the gap between germline ends came to 13 bases. The germline V gene encodes CDR1 MDHEN and CDR2 SYDVKM. This CDR3 spans 14 amino acids. For the CDR3, the DNA is TGTGCCAGCAGTTTCCGCCCTTGGGGCTCACCCCTCCACTTT. Translating gives CASSFRPWGSPLHF.

This chain links TRBV7-2 with TRBJ2-2, with a weak D call TRBD2 (6 bases). Looked up from germline, CDR1 is SGHTA and CDR2 is FQGNSA. The V gene lost 5 bases and the J gene lost 0 bases, with 10 bases spanning the gap. The CDR3 length is 15 residues. The chain's CDR3 is CASSPGLPNTGELFF. As DNA, the CDR3 is TGTGCCAGCAGCCCGGGACTCCCGAACACCGGGGAGCTGTTTTTT.

This rearrangement joins TRBV27 to TRBJ2-7; D is unclear. The CDR3 length is 13 residues. The ends were cut back, 2 bases at V and 3 bases at J, with 8 bases in the middle. The germline V gene encodes CDR1 MNHEY and CDR2 SMNVEV (reference sequence). CDR3 nucleotide sequence: TGTGCCAGCAGTTTAACGGCCCGCTACGAGCAGTACTTC. This encodes CASSLTARYEQYF.

The V gene is TRBV21-1, the J gene TRBJ2-1; TRBD1, the D gene given by the table, was not confirmed from the DNA. TRBV21-1 is classified as a pseudogene. The CDR3 sequence is 16 residues long. The chain's CDR3 is CASSKTDNDKGNEQFF. In DNA, the CDR3 is TGTGCCAGCAGCAAGACAGACAACGATAAGGGCAATGAGCAGTTCTTC.

This clone has more than one count but fewer than ten. The rearrangement joins TRBV6-5 to TRBJ2-2, with unresolved D. The CDR3 length is 13 residues. CDR1 is MNHEY, CDR2 SVGAGI, per germline. V lost 7 bases, J lost 6 bases, and 12 bases lay in between. CDR3 DNA sequence: TGTGCCAGCACCCTGGACGTAGCCGGGGAGCTGTTTTTT. It encodes CASTLDVAGELFF.

V is TRBV19 and J is TRBJ2-3, with D maybe TRBD1 (6 bases). The CDR3 is 16 amino acids. V gave up 7 bases and J gave up 0 bases, with 17 bases separating them. Per germline, CDR1 LNHDA and CDR2 SQIVND (reference sequence). The CDR3 reads CASTPSDRASTDTQYF. Written as DNA, the CDR3 is TGTGCCAGTACCCCATCGGACAGAGCTAGCACAGATACGCAGTATTTT.

The chain employs TRBV28 and TRBJ2-7, with 8 bases fitting TRBD1. The trim removed 7 bases at V and 7 bases at J, leaving 9 bases unmatched. CDR3 length equals 13 residues. Germline CDR1 and CDR2: MDHEN and SYDVKM. CDR3 sequence reads: CASNPQGAGEQYF. In DNA, the CDR3 is TGTGCCAGCAACCCCCAGGGGGCAGGGGAGCAGTACTTC. Full variable domain (rest looked up from reference TRBV28 and TRBJ2-7): DVKVTQSSRYLVKRTGEKVFLECVQDMDHENMFWYRQDPGLGLRLIYFSYDVKMKEKGDIPEGYSVSREKKERFSLILESASTNQTSMYLCASNPQGAGEQYFGPGTRLTVT.

The chain carries TRBV6-1 and TRBJ2-1; D not certain. The CDR3 has 16 amino acids. V was cut by 4 bases and J by 6 bases, with 19 bases left in between. Germline loops: CDR1 MNHNS, CDR2 SASEGT. Here the CDR3 reads CASSVFRWPESNEQFF. The CDR3 DNA follows: TGTGCCAGCAGTGTGTTCCGATGGCCCGAAAGCAATGAGCAGTTCTTC.

The DNA for the CDR3 is TGTGCCAGCAGTTCCATCCCGGGACAGACGCAGTATTTT. Translation: CASSSIPGQTQYF. J is TRBJ2-3 and V is TRBV6-6, with 7 positions matching TRBD1. Trimming at V came to 4 bases and at J to 9 bases, leaving 7 bases not matched to a gene. Germline V gene data show CDR1 as MNHNY and CDR2 as SVGAGI (reference sequence). This CDR3 region has 13 residues.

This clone was detected once. The chain employs TRBV20-1 and TRBJ2-1, with TRBD2 matching 12 bases. Germline trimming cut 3 bases from V and 10 bases from J; bases unmatched to any gene: 7. Germline CDR1 and CDR2: DFQATT and SNEGSKA (reference sequence). The CDR3 contains 14 residues. This CDR3 is CSASRGLAGWEQFF. CDR3 bases: TGCAGTGCTAGTCGGGGACTAGCGGGTTGGGAGCAGTTCTTC.